A selection of T cell receptor beta chains follows, all from one sample in a study of blood T cell repertoires in COVID-19. Profiled with immunoSEQ multiplex PCR; TCRdb holds only in-frame clones, not every one. The data contain approximately 120,000 clones, roughly 82% of them seen just once; the ten biggest clones take up 7% to 9.5%. Specimen: peripheral blood. These receptors were taken from a woman of 80 years or more with active or convalescent COVID-19. Both conserved end residues are part of each CDR3. Each record gives: CDR3 DNA, CDR3 protein, J gene, clone size, D gene, V gene. A D gene is named only where the DNA matches it firmly. Expanded clones are given a class, and other clones once, few, many or no size at all.

TGTGCCAGTAGTAAGACAGGGCCAGCTCTTAGAACGAATGAGCAGTTCTTC | CASSKTGPALRTNEQFF | TRBJ2-1 | . | TRBD1 | TRBV19
TGTGCCAGCAGCGTAGGGCCAACCTACGAGCAGTACTTC | CASSVGPTYEQYF | TRBJ2-7 | . | . | TRBV9
TGTGCCAGCAGCTTATCGGCGGGGAATGAGCAGTTCTTC | CASSLSAGNEQFF | TRBJ2-1 | . | . | TRBV11-1
TGCGCCAGCAGCTTTGGGGCGGATAATTTCTACGAGCAGTACTTC | CASSFGADNFYEQYF | TRBJ2-7 | . | . | TRBV5-1
TGTGCCAGCAGCCCCCGACAGGGTACAGATACGCAGTATTTT | CASSPRQGTDTQYF | TRBJ2-3 | once | TRBD1 | TRBV7-6
TGTGCCAGCAGCTTGGGGACAGGGTCTTTTCATAAGTACTTC | CASSLGTGSFHKYF | TRBJ2-7 | . | TRBD1 | TRBV7-9
TGTGCCAGCAGCCCCGGGACAGGGAGTAAAACCAAAAACATTCAGTACTTC | CASSPGTGSKTKNIQYF | TRBJ2-4 | . | TRBD1 | TRBV9
TGTGCCAGCAGTTTAGCAGGGCGGGAGCAGTACTTC | CASSLAGREQYF | TRBJ2-7 | . | . | TRBV28
TGTGCCAGCAGTTACCCCGGGACAGGGGGCTATGGCTACACCTTC | CASSYPGTGGYGYTF | TRBJ1-2 | . | TRBD1 | TRBV6-5
TGCGCCAGCAGCTTGGAAGCGGAGCGTCCAGATACGCAGTATTTT | CASSLEAERPDTQYF | TRBJ2-3 | once | . | TRBV5-1
TGTGCCAGCAGTTTATCATACCTAGAGCAGTACTTC | CASSLSYLEQYF | TRBJ2-7 | once | . | TRBV28
TGTGCCAGTAGTATCCTAGCGGGAGAGGATTCGATCTTC | CASSILAGEDSIF | TRBJ2-1 | . | TRBD2 | TRBV19
TGTGCCAGCAGCCGGGACAGGGGGCGAACTGAAGCTTTCTTT | CASSRDRGRTEAFF | TRBJ1-1 | few | TRBD1 | TRBV3-1/TRBV3-2
TGTGCCAGAAGCACGACGGGACAGAGTACCCTCCACTATGGCTACACCTTC | CARSTTGQSTLHYGYTF | TRBJ1-2 | . | TRBD1 | TRBV5-3
TGCGCCAGCAGCCAGTCTAGCGGGAGCTACAATGAGCAGTTCTTC | CASSQSSGSYNEQFF | TRBJ2-1 | . | TRBD2 | TRBV4-1
TGTGCCATCAGACGACAAGGGACAATCGGCACCGGGGAGCTGTTTTTT | CAIRRQGTIGTGELFF | TRBJ2-2 | . | . | TRBV10-3
TGTGCCAGCAGTCCCACCCCCACAAGTTACACTGAAGCTTTCTTT | CASSPTPTSYTEAFF | TRBJ1-1 | . | . | TRBV6-1
TGCGCCAGCAGCTTGCTAGCGGGAGCCTCCACAGATACGCAGTATTTT | CASSLLAGASTDTQYF | TRBJ2-3 | . | TRBD2 | TRBV5-1
TGTGCCAGCAGCTTAGCAGGCGCCTCGTCGTTTCTAACCGTCGGGGGGGGATTCTTC | CASSLAGASSFLTVGGGFF | TRBJ2-1 | . | TRBD2 | TRBV11-2
TGTGCCAGCAGCTTCAAAGAGACCCAGTACTTC | CASSFKETQYF | TRBJ2-5 | . | . | TRBV11-2
TGTGCCAGCAGCGGGGACAGCTATTTCTATGGCTACACCTTC | CASSGDSYFYGYTF | TRBJ1-2 | . | TRBD1 | TRBV9
TGTGCCAGCAGCCCCGGGACAGGGGGAATCAATCAGCCCCAGCATTTT | CASSPGTGGINQPQHF | TRBJ1-5 | . | TRBD1 | TRBV5-5
TGTGCCAGCAGCCCCCTGACAGGGAGCGGGGGCTACACCTTC | CASSPLTGSGGYTF | TRBJ1-2 | . | TRBD1 | TRBV3-1/TRBV3-2
TGTGCCAGCAGCGCGCAAAATGAAAAACTGTTTTTT | CASSAQNEKLFF | TRBJ1-4 | . | . | TRBV6-2/TRBV6-3
TGTGCCAGCACCCAAAGGGTGGGGGGTTACAATGAGCAGTTCTTC | CASTQRVGGYNEQFF | TRBJ2-1 | . | . | TRBV7-9
TGTGCCAGCAGCTTAACACGACAGGGGGCGACCTATGGCTACACCTTC | CASSLTRQGATYGYTF | TRBJ1-2 | . | TRBD1 | TRBV7-9
TGTGCCAGCAGCTTAGGTTCCAGATACGAGCAGTACTTC | CASSLGSRYEQYF | TRBJ2-7 | few | . | TRBV7-6
TGTGCCAGCACCTACTGGACAGGGGAGAATTCACCCCTCCACTTT | CASTYWTGENSPLHF | TRBJ1-6 | . | TRBD1 | TRBV6-6
TGTGCCAGCAGCTTAATAGGGGTGGACACTGAAGCTTTCTTT | CASSLIGVDTEAFF | TRBJ1-1 | . | . | TRBV7-9
TGCGCCAGCAGTCAAACCAGGGCACAAGAGACCCAGTACTTC | CASSQTRAQETQYF | TRBJ2-5 | . | . | TRBV23-1
TGTGCCAGTAGTTATCAGGCTAACTATGGCTACACCTTC | CASSYQANYGYTF | TRBJ1-2 | . | . | TRBV19
TGTGCCAGCAGGCCGGGACAGAACACCGGGGAGCTGTTTTTT | CASRPGQNTGELFF | TRBJ2-2 | once | . | TRBV5-4
TGTGCCAGCAGTCGCTCCGGCAGGGCCTACGAGCAGTACTTC | CASSRSGRAYEQYF | TRBJ2-7 | . | . | TRBV28
TGTGCCAGTTTCGGTGTTAGCGGGAGAAAAGGCAATGAGCAGTTCTTC | CASFGVSGRKGNEQFF | TRBJ2-1 | . | TRBD2 | TRBV19
TGTGCCAGCAGCCCTTCCGGGACTAGCGGGGTTAGCTCCTACGAGCAGTACTTC | CASSPSGTSGVSSYEQYF | TRBJ2-7 | . | TRBD2 | TRBV6-4
TGCGCCAGCAGAGGCGGGGGCTACGAGCAGTACTTC | CASRGGGYEQYF | TRBJ2-7 | . | TRBD2 | TRBV5-1
TGTGCCAGCAGCCTCGGAGGGGTTAGTAATTATGGGCAGTACTTC | CASSLGGVSNYGQYF | TRBJ2-7 | once | . | TRBV3-1/TRBV3-2
TGTGCCAGCACCCTTACTATTTCAGAGACCCAGTACTTC | CASTLTISETQYF | TRBJ2-5 | . | . | TRBV12-3/TRBV12-4
TGTGCCTGGAGTGGAGGAGGAGTCCCGGACGAGCAGTACTTC | CAWSGGGVPDEQYF | TRBJ2-7 | . | . | TRBV30